This T cell receptor (beta chain) was sequenced for a study of blood T cell repertoires in COVID-19. Across the study: PBMCs, B-cell-depleted T cells, or T cells were the source of the cDNA or gDNA that made up the material.

TCRdb's copy holds only in-frame clones and misses some; the assay was immunoSEQ multiplex PCR. This sample has 250,000 to 300,000 clones, with about 83% found just once. This CDR3 has 12 residues. Unmatched junction bases numbered 2, after V lost 5 bases and J lost 6 bases. CDR1 LGHDT and CDR2 YNNKEL come from the germline V gene (reference sequence). Sequencing was done on a sample of peripheral blood. This clonotype originated in a man aged 80 or over with acute or convalescent COVID-19. This sequence joins TRBV3-1 (or the pseudogene TRBV3-2) and TRBJ2-7; 9 positions agree with TRBD1. The CDR3 DNA reads as TGTGCCAGCAGCTGGACAGGGGCCGAGCAGTACTTC. This gives the protein CASSWTGAEQYF.